Below are 22 T cell receptor beta chains sequenced from a single sample in a study of human T cells and chemical hapten exposure. TCRdb recomputed calls from the RACE reads with MiXCR, one row per CDR3 protein. Of tens of thousands of distinct CDR3 sequences in the sample, 10% were seen once. Time point: patch test 2, 6 weeks after DPC sensitization. Documented treatment: therapeutic diphenylcyclopropenone sensitization with weekly scalp DPC. Sequenced here: whole blood, sampled in connection with sensitization to the hapten diphenylcyclopropenone (DPC). These receptors all stem from a woman aged 25 to 39 with alopecia areata. Some clones in this sample may be carry-over from other donors' samples.

This clonotype occurred many times. CDR3 sequence reads: CSVDGGIDTQYF. CDR3 bases: TGCAGCGTTGATGGGGGAATAGATACGCAGTATTTT. The chain links TRBV29-1 to TRBJ2-3; D may match TRBD1 or TRBD2 (5 bases each). The CDR3 is made up of 12 amino acids. V gave up 3 bases and J gave up 5 bases, with 9 bases separating them. Germline V gives CDR1 SQVTM, CDR2 ANQGSEA.

The rearrangement links TRBV18 to TRBJ1-2; the D gene is possibly TRBD1 (5 bases). Trimming removed 6 bases at V and 3 bases at J, with 17 bases between. This CDR3 spans 15 amino acids. The germline V gene has CDR1 KGHSH and CDR2 LQKENI. In nucleotides, the CDR3 is TGTGCCAGCTCCCCATCCGTGGCAGGGTACTATGGCTACACCTTC. Protein product: CASSPSVAGYYGYTF.

This clonotype was observed a handful of times. The chain is built from TRBV10-3 and TRBJ1-3; D is unresolved. V shed 4 bases and J shed 8 bases, with 6 bases lying between them. The CDR3 length is 11 residues. Germline CDR1 reads ENHRY; CDR2 reads SYGVKD. The CDR3 nucleotides are TGTGCCATCAGTGTCGGATACACCATATATTTT. This translates into CAISVGYTIYF.

With regard to this clonotype: A much larger clone is a single base away; this may be a read error. V gene TRBV5-6 combines with J gene TRBJ1-1; no clear D. V lost 1 base, J lost 6 bases, and 7 bases lay in between. Germline CDR1 reads SGHDT; CDR2 reads YYEEEE. The CDR3 consists of 12 residues. The CDR3 nucleotides read TGTGCCAGCAGCTTGTTTGGAGCTGAAGCTTTCTTT. This translates into CASSLFGAEAFF. Full variable domain (outside the CDR3, taken from reference TRBV5-6 and TRBJ1-1): DAGVTQSPTHLIKTRGQQVTLRCSPKSGHDTVSWYQQALGQGPQFIFQYYEEEERQRGNFPDRFSGHQFPNYSSELNVNALLLGDSALYLCASSLFGAEAFFGQGTRLTVV.

This clonotype has ten or more counts. The J gene is TRBJ1-3, the V gene TRBV6-5, with D perhaps TRBD1 (5 bases). Germline values: CDR1 MNHEY, CDR2 SVGAGI. Trimming cost V 6 bases and J 1 base, with 16 bases left between them. The length of the CDR3 is 16 residues. The CDR3 is CASRTGGLESGNTIYF. The CDR3 region has the DNA TGTGCCAGCAGAACGGGGGGTCTTGAATCTGGAAACACCATATATTTT.

This clonotype appeared a few times. The chain employs TRBV11-3 and TRBJ2-7; D may be TRBD1 or TRBD2 (5 bases each). Germline values: CDR1 SGHNT, CDR2 YENEEA. The CDR3 runs to 13 residues. Deletions cut 5 bases from V and 6 bases from J, with 14 bases between. The CDR3 DNA reads as TGTGCCAGCAGCCATCCGGGGCCAGTCGAGCAGTACTTC. Its protein is CASSHPGPVEQYF.

There are many counts of this clonotype. The rearrangement links TRBV10-3 to TRBJ2-3, with 9 positions matching TRBD2. The CDR3 runs to 15 residues. CDR1 ENHRY and CDR2 SYGVKD come from the germline V gene. V lost 3 bases to trimming and J lost 5 bases; unmatched junction nucleotides: 6. The CDR3 reads CAISDSGSLLDTQYF. The CDR3 DNA reads TGTGCCATCAGTGATAGCGGGAGTCTCCTAGATACGCAGTATTTT.

The chain is built from TRBV29-1 and TRBJ2-1; D is unresolved. This CDR3 spans 10 amino acids. V lost 5 bases to trimming and J lost 5 bases, with 4 bases between them. CDR1 and CDR2 from the germline V gene are SQVTM and ANQGSEA. CDR3 DNA: TGCAGCGTTTTGGACAATGAGCAGTTCTTC. This gives the protein CSVLDNEQFF.

This clonotype was counted at least ten times. V is TRBV10-3 and J is TRBJ1-1, with unresolved D. The CDR3 has 11 residues. From germline, CDR1 is ENHRY and CDR2 SYGVKD. V shed 10 bases and J shed 1 base, with 7 bases lying between them. CDR3 nucleotide sequence: TGTGCCACCCGAAAGAACACTGAAGCTTTCTTT. As protein: CATRKNTEAFF.

This rearrangement joins TRBV9 to TRBJ1-5, with D unresolved. CDR1 is SGDLS and CDR2 is YYNGEE in the germline V gene. Trimming stripped 5 bases from V and 4 bases from J, with 10 bases between. The CDR3 loop spans 13 amino acids. CDR3 amino acids: CASSRSDNQPQHF. The CDR3 DNA is TGTGCCAGCAGTCGATCGGATAATCAGCCCCAGCATTTT.

This clonotype was counted between two and nine times. This chain joins TRBV27 and TRBJ1-5, with 7 bases aligning to TRBD1. The CDR3 consists of 15 residues. After removal of 6 bases from V and 0 bases from J, the junction contained 5 bases not matched to a gene. Germline loops: CDR1 MNHEY, CDR2 SMNVEV (reference sequence). The CDR3: CASRLRQGSNQPQHF. The CDR3 DNA sequence: TGTGCCAGCAGGCTAAGACAGGGTAGCAATCAGCCCCAGCATTTT.

The chain links TRBV9 to TRBJ2-1; D ambiguous. The ends were cut back, 0 bases at V and 10 bases at J, with 8 bases in the middle. This CDR3 spans 12 amino acids. Germline assignment: CDR1 SGDLS and CDR2 YYNGEE. The CDR3: CASSVVGQEQFF. The CDR3 bases are TGTGCCAGCAGCGTAGTCGGTCAGGAGCAGTTCTTC.

This clonotype was observed a handful of times. This chain uses TRBV12-3 or TRBV12-4 with TRBJ2-7, with D possibly being TRBD1 (5 bases). This CDR3 is 15 amino acids long. The V end was cut by 1 base, the J end by 0 bases, with 10 bases between. The CDR3 bases are TGTGCCAGCAGTTTAGGCAGGGTTCTCTCCTACGAGCAGTACTTC. This gives the protein CASSLGRVLSYEQYF.

This clonotype was counted many times. The chain links TRBV18 to TRBJ1-5, with a weak D call TRBD1 (5 bases). The CDR3 runs 15 residues. From germline, CDR1 is KGHSH and CDR2 LQKENI. Trimming removed 8 bases at V and 3 bases at J, with 17 bases between. The CDR3 DNA reads TGTGCCAGCCGGGAGGGAGGGGCGAACAATCAGCCCCAGCATTTT. Amino acids: CASREGGANNQPQHF.

The chain couples TRBV6-5 to TRBJ1-1; D uncertain. This CDR3 spans 14 amino acids. The germline V and J ends were trimmed by 2 bases and 0 bases, with 7 bases remaining between them. Germline assignment: CDR1 MNHEY and CDR2 SVGAGI. The CDR3 spells CASSYPGLNTEAFF. CDR3 coding DNA: TGTGCCAGCAGTTACCCGGGCTTGAACACTGAAGCTTTCTTT.

This clonotype was counted many times. The gene calls are TRBV29-1 and TRBJ2-3; D may be TRBD2 (7 bases). The CDR3 spans 14 residues. From germline, CDR1 is SQVTM and CDR2 ANQGSEA. V shed 6 bases and J shed 0 bases, with 13 bases lying between them. The CDR3 spells CSVGRGASTDTQYF. The CDR3 DNA reads as TGCAGCGTGGGGAGGGGGGCGAGCACAGATACGCAGTATTTT.

The chain carries TRBV7-9 and TRBJ2-7; D not resolved. This CDR3 is built from 14 residues. V was pared by 5 bases and J by 2 bases, with 13 bases between. Per germline, CDR1 SEHNR and CDR2 FQNEAQ (reference sequence). CDR3 DNA: TGTGCCAGCAGCCAAACCCAACAGACCTACGAGCAGTACTTC. Encoded protein: CASSQTQQTYEQYF.

This clonotype was observed at least ten times. The rearrangement links TRBV7-2 to TRBJ1-2; no clear D gene. V was shortened by 6 bases and J by 4 bases, with 12 bases between the two germline ends. The CDR3 has 13 amino acids. Germline CDR1 and CDR2: SGHTA and FQGNSA. This chain's CDR3 is CASSYGSTYGYTF. The CDR3 nucleotides are TGTGCCAGCAGTTATGGTTCGACCTATGGCTACACCTTC.

This clonotype was detected only a few times. The rearrangement joins TRBV6-5 to TRBJ2-5, with 8 nucleotides matching TRBD2. V lost 2 bases, J lost 1 base, and 3 bases stayed unmatched. Per the germline V gene, CDR1 is MNHEY and CDR2 is SVGAGI. The CDR3 consists of 15 residues. The CDR3 region is CASSYPGLGQETQYF. CDR3 nucleotide sequence: TGTGCCAGCAGTTACCCGGGACTAGGCCAAGAGACCCAGTACTTC.

This clonotype has only a few counts. V is TRBV20-1 and J is TRBJ1-2; D uncertain. Deletions cut 5 bases from V and 7 bases from J, with 11 bases between. The CDR3 is 11 residues long. Germline CDR1 DFQATT, CDR2 SNEGSKA (reference sequence). The CDR3 bases are TGCAGTGCTTGGAGAAAGGGTGGCTACACCTTC. This encodes CSAWRKGGYTF.

At least ten counts were recorded for this clonotype. The V gene is TRBV6-5, the J gene TRBJ2-5; D uncertain. The CDR3 length is 14 residues. Germline CDR1 and CDR2: MNHEY and SVGAGI. V was trimmed by 1 base and J by 3 bases, leaving 9 bases between them. The CDR3, as DNA: TGTGCCAGCAGTTACTTAAGAGCCGAAGAGACCCAGTACTTC. It translates to CASSYLRAEETQYF.

This clonotype occurred many times. V gene TRBV20-1 combines with J gene TRBJ2-5; 7 positions match TRBD1. Per the germline V gene, CDR1 is DFQATT and CDR2 is SNEGSKA (reference sequence). V lost 5 bases and J lost 5; bases outside the gene matches: 11. The CDR3 is 14 residues long. DNA of the CDR3: TGCAGTGCTCTAAAGACAGGGTGGTCCGAGACCCAGTACTTC. It codes for CSALKTGWSETQYF.